These 27 T cell receptor beta chains originate from one sample sequenced in a study of cytotoxic CD8 clonotypes in ibrutinib-treated CLL (dated by TCRdb to 2020 to 2022). Libraries were made using the immunoSEQ multiplex PCR assay. TCRdb holds this immuneACCESS table with in-frame rearrangements only. Some clones are missing; in checked studies, unresolved V genes explain under half, and the rest has no known cause. Recorded for this sample are around 16,000 clones; 65% to 70% of them occurred a single time. The top ten constitute 15% to 20% of the sample. Sequencing used PBMCs, obtained before ibrutinib treatment. Receptors originate from a human donor with chronic lymphocytic leukemia.

The rearrangement links TRBV7-2 to TRBJ1-1; maybe TRBD1 (6 bases). The germline V gene encodes CDR1 SGHTA and CDR2 FQGNSA. This CDR3 region has 15 residues. The V end was cut by 1 base, the J end by 7 bases, with 16 bases between. The CDR3 DNA reads as TGTGCCAGCAGCTTAGATGGGGGGGGCCTCCTTGAAGCTTTCTTT. Protein product: CASSLDGGGLLEAFF.

The genes are TRBV6-5 and TRBJ2-3; 7 bases align to TRBD1. Germline V gene sequence: CDR1 MNHEY, CDR2 SVGAGI. The V segment lost 1 base and the J segment 0 bases; nucleotides outside the gene matches: 4. The CDR3 spans 16 residues. The CDR3 DNA reads as TGTGCCAGCAGTTACTATGAGGGGGCTAGCACAGATACGCAGTATTTT. It is translated as CASSYYEGASTDTQYF.

The chain couples TRBV30 to TRBJ1-3; TRBD1 matches 7 bases. CDR1 and CDR2 (germline): GTSNPN, SVGIG (reference sequence). This CDR3 is built from 19 residues. Germline trimming cut 2 bases from V and 0 bases from J; bases unmatched to any gene: 16. CDR3 DNA sequence: TGTGCCTGGAGTCATATGGGGGGACAGACTTTATTCTCTGGAAACACCATATATTTT. Residues: CAWSHMGGQTLFSGNTIYF.

The V gene is TRBV7-8, the J gene TRBJ2-3, with 14 bases aligning to TRBD2. Germline V lookup: CDR1 SGHVS, CDR2 FQNEAQ. The CDR3 has 16 residues. The junction had 2 bases not matched to a gene; V was cut back by 2 bases and J by 4 bases. CDR3 residues: CASSLLTSGGADTQYF. CDR3 nucleotide sequence: TGTGCCAGCAGCTTACTGACTAGCGGGGGGGCAGATACGCAGTATTTT.

The chain carries TRBV5-1 and TRBJ2-7; TRBD2 aligns across 8 bases. Losses at the gene ends were 4 bases for V and 6 bases for J; bases not matched to a gene: 9. The CDR3 length is 14 residues. CDR1 is SGHRS, CDR2 YFSETQ, per germline. DNA for the CDR3: TGCGCCAGCAGCCAGGAGCGGGGGCCGTTCGAGCAGTACTTC. Protein product: CASSQERGPFEQYF.

The rearrangement links TRBV6-4 to TRBJ2-7, with D perhaps given as TRBD1 or TRBD2 (6 bases each). Looked up from germline, CDR1 is MRHNA and CDR2 is SNTAGT. This CDR3 is built from 12 residues. Between the trimmed V and J ends, which lost 0 bases and 11 bases, there was a span of 11 bases. The CDR3 spells CASSDSGGSKYF. In nucleotides, the CDR3 is TGTGCCAGCAGTGACTCCGGGGGCAGTAAGTACTTC.

This sequence joins TRBV28 and TRBJ2-7; possible D gene TRBD1, 6 bases. This CDR3 spans 12 amino acids. V lost 6 bases to trimming and J lost 1 base, with 7 bases between them. Germline V gene lookup returns CDR1 MDHEN and CDR2 SYDVKM. The CDR3: CASSTGSYEQYF. DNA of the CDR3: TGTGCCAGCAGCACAGGGTCCTACGAGCAGTACTTC.

The chain combines TRBV6-5 with TRBJ2-7; possible D gene TRBD1, 5 bases. Germline loops: CDR1 MNHEY, CDR2 SVGAGI. Trimming removed 4 bases at V and 1 base at J, with 14 bases between. This CDR3 has 15 amino acids. This chain's CDR3 is CASSSLDKRSYEQYF. The CDR3 DNA follows: TGTGCCAGCAGTTCCCTGGACAAGAGGTCCTACGAGCAGTACTTC.

This clone has only a few counts. The V and J genes are TRBV5-4 and TRBJ2-3; 8 nucleotides match TRBD2. This CDR3 region has 16 residues. Germline V gene lookup returns CDR1 SGHNT and CDR2 YYREEE (reference sequence). The ends lost 2 bases at V and 2 bases at J; junction bases unmatched: 7. The CDR3 nucleotides are TGTGCCAGCAGCTTCCCCTCAGCGGGGGACACAGATACGCAGTATTTT. Translation gives CASSFPSAGDTDTQYF.

The chain carries TRBV30 and TRBJ2-7; possible D gene TRBD1, 6 bases. Trimming left V 0 bases short and J 5 bases short, with 8 bases between. CDR3 size: 12 residues. CDR1 is GTSNPN, CDR2 SVGIG, per germline (reference sequence). CDR3 residues: CAWSVKGDEQYF. CDR3 DNA: TGTGCCTGGAGTGTAAAGGGGGACGAGCAGTACTTC.

The genes are TRBV6-1 and TRBJ1-5; 8 bases agree with TRBD1. Germline V gene sequence: CDR1 MNHNS, CDR2 SASEGT. The CDR3 contains 15 residues. V was clipped by 8 bases and J by 3 bases; unmatched bases: 9. The CDR3 DNA reads as TGTGCCAGCCGGAACTCGGGACAGGTCAATCAGCCCCAGCATTTT. Translation gives CASRNSGQVNQPQHF.

The chain is built from TRBV11-2 and TRBJ1-3; D gene uncertain. Trimming stripped 5 bases from V and 1 base from J, with 18 bases between. Germline-derived CDR1 and CDR2 are SGHAT and FQNNGV. The CDR3 covers 17 residues. CDR3 amino acids: CASSRTDLRKSGNTIYF. The CDR3 bases are TGTGCCAGCAGCCGCACCGATCTAAGAAAGTCTGGAAACACCATATATTTT.

This clone was found once. The rearrangement joins TRBV4-3 to TRBJ2-7; 7 bases line up with TRBD1. J lost 2 bases, V lost 5 bases, and 6 bases had no gene match. This CDR3 is built from 14 residues. Germline lookup yields CDR1 LGHNA and CDR2 YSLEER. The CDR3 sequence: CASSYADRPYEQYF. The CDR3 DNA reads as TGCGCCAGCAGCTACGCGGACAGGCCCTACGAGCAGTACTTC.

This chain connects TRBV7-2 to TRBJ2-7; D remains unclear. V lost 3 bases, J lost 6 bases, and 12 bases lay in between. The CDR3 is 13 residues long. Per germline, CDR1 SGHTA and CDR2 FQGNSA. CDR3 amino acids: CASSLNGPAEQYF. In DNA, the CDR3 is TGTGCCAGCAGCTTGAACGGACCTGCCGAGCAGTACTTC.

This clone was picked up a small number of times. The V gene is TRBV15, the J gene TRBJ1-3, with a weak D call TRBD1 (6 bases). Germline V gene sequence: CDR1 LNHNV, CDR2 YYDKDF (reference sequence). The CDR3 runs to 19 residues. Between the trimmed V and J ends, which lost 0 bases and 0 bases, there was a span of 18 bases. The CDR3 spells CATSRDLLNREFSGNTIYF. CDR3 DNA: TGTGCCACCAGCAGAGATCTTTTGAACAGGGAATTCTCTGGAAACACCATATATTTT.

This sequence joins TRBV18 and TRBJ1-1; 8 positions match TRBD1. Losses at the gene ends were 3 bases for V and 0 bases for J; bases not matched to a gene: 6. Looked up from germline, CDR1 is KGHSH and CDR2 is LQKENI. The CDR3 covers 16 residues. The CDR3 here is CASSPQGAGVNTEAFF. The CDR3 DNA is TGTGCCAGCTCACCCCAGGGGGCAGGCGTGAACACTGAAGCTTTCTTT.

The chain employs TRBV5-4 and TRBJ1-2, with D tentatively TRBD1 (6 bases). Per germline, CDR1 SGHNT and CDR2 YYREEE (reference sequence). The ends were cut back, 3 bases at V and 7 bases at J, with 22 bases in the middle. The CDR3 extends over 16 amino acids. CDR3 nucleotides: TGTGCCAGCAGCTGGGGGTTGGGGGCAGATATCGGTGGCTACACCTTC. Its translation is CASSWGLGADIGGYTF.

This clone appeared a single time. The identical CDR3 is also encoded by other nucleotide sequences in the sample. This chain connects TRBV4-2 to TRBJ1-3; 8 positions match TRBD1. The germline V gene encodes CDR1 LGHNA and CDR2 YNFKEQ. J was trimmed by 4 bases and V by 3 bases; bases with no gene match: 17. The CDR3 loop spans 19 amino acids. CDR3 residues: CASSQAHRGQGGRGNTIYF. In DNA form, the CDR3 reads TGTGCCAGCAGCCAGGCTCATCGAGGACAGGGTGGACGGGGAAACACCATATATTTT.

J is TRBJ2-7 and V is TRBV7-9; 7 bases are shared with TRBD1. There are 12 residues in the CDR3. Germline V lookup: CDR1 SEHNR, CDR2 FQNEAQ (reference sequence). The J segment lost 6 bases and the V segment lost 5 bases, leaving 4 bases of the junction unmatched. In DNA, the CDR3 is TGTGCCAGCAGCCCAGCAGGGGGCGAGCAGTACTTC. It specifies CASSPAGGEQYF.

The chain recombines TRBV9 with TRBJ1-2; D perhaps matches TRBD1 (6 bases). Germline V gene data show CDR1 as SGDLS and CDR2 as YYNGEE. Trimming pared 3 bases from V and 5 bases from J, leaving 14 bases between. The CDR3 totals 14 residues. CDR3 DNA sequence: TGTGCCAGCAGCGCACAGGGTTGGAGTTATGGCTACACCTTC. As protein: CASSAQGWSYGYTF. Variable domain in full (rest from reference TRBV9 and TRBJ1-2): DSGVTQTPKHLITATGQRVTLRCSPRSGDLSVYWYQQSLDQGLQFLIQYYNGEERAKGNILERFSAQQFPDLHSELNLSSLELGDSALYFCASSAQGWSYGYTFGSGTRLTVV.

The chain joins TRBV6-6 to TRBJ1-3; D unresolved. V gave up 6 bases and J gave up 3 bases, with 18 bases separating them. The CDR3 totals 16 residues. Germline CDR1 and CDR2: MNHNY and SVGAGI (reference sequence). The CDR3 spells CASRGGKGSGGNTIYF. The CDR3 DNA is TGTGCCAGCAGGGGAGGGAAGGGATCGGGTGGAAACACCATATATTTT.

The chain joins TRBV5-4 to TRBJ2-1; no reliable D call. The CDR3 length is 15 residues. V was pared by 4 bases and J by 1 base, with 12 bases between. Germline V gives CDR1 SGHNT, CDR2 YYREEE (reference sequence). The CDR3 spells CASSPLTLSYNEQFF. The CDR3 DNA is TGTGCCAGCAGCCCGTTGACTCTTTCCTACAATGAGCAGTTCTTC.

This clone was observed a single time. This sequence joins TRBV25-1 and TRBJ2-1; no clear D gene. Looked up from germline, CDR1 is MGHDK and CDR2 is SYGVNS. V lost 2 bases, J lost 2 bases, and 7 bases lay in between. The CDR3 runs 14 residues. The CDR3 loop is CASSEEQPYNEQFF. The CDR3, as DNA: TGTGCCAGCAGTGAAGAACAGCCCTACAATGAGCAGTTCTTC.

The V gene is TRBV7-9, the J gene TRBJ2-4; D ambiguous. The V end lost 5 bases, the J end lost 0 bases, and 11 bases lay between the germline ends. There are 15 residues in the CDR3. Germline CDR1 reads SEHNR; CDR2 reads FQNEAQ (reference sequence). In nucleotides, the CDR3 is TGTGCCAGCAGCCCCTCTGATCTAGCCAAAAACATTCAGTACTTC. It translates to CASSPSDLAKNIQYF.

The V and J genes are TRBV9 and TRBJ1-1, with D uncertain. This CDR3 has 15 amino acids. Germline V gene sequence: CDR1 SGDLS, CDR2 YYNGEE. V was pared by 0 bases and J by 3 bases, with 12 bases between. The CDR3 sequence is CASSVGEGLYTEAFF. The CDR3 DNA follows: TGTGCCAGCAGCGTAGGCGAAGGTTTGTACACTGAAGCTTTCTTT.

There are a few counts of this clone. The CDR3 protein is CASSPPNSGGLTEAFF. DNA of the CDR3: TGTGCCAGCTCACCACCTAACTCCGGGGGCCTCACTGAAGCTTTCTTT. The chain has TRBV18 and TRBJ1-1, with D possibly TRBD1 on 6 matching bases. The CDR3 sequence is 16 residues long. Germline assignment: CDR1 KGHSH and CDR2 LQKENI. Trimming removed 0 bases from V and 4 bases from J, with 15 bases in between.

This chain uses TRBV15 with TRBJ1-1; 8 bases fit TRBD1. The CDR3 loop spans 13 amino acids. J was trimmed by 8 bases and V by 2 bases; bases with no gene match: 4. Germline V gene lookup returns CDR1 LNHNV and CDR2 YYDKDF (reference sequence). The chain's CDR3 is CATSRQGAVEAFF. Written as DNA, the CDR3 is TGTGCCACCAGCAGACAGGGGGCCGTAGAAGCTTTCTTT.